This entry features one T cell receptor beta chain sequence. Its specificity is not known. PCR was performed using 60 Vbeta and 13 Jbeta primers. Profiling relied on immunoSEQ multiplex PCR, and the TCRdb table lists in-frame clones only, not all of them. The data show 35,000 to 50,000 clones, and the top ten clones hold 3.2%. The CDR3 runs to 15 residues. CDR1 is LNHDA and CDR2 is SQIVND in the germline V gene (reference sequence). The ends lost 3 bases at V and 5 bases at J; junction bases unmatched: 8. The data were taken from a study of cytomegalovirus exposure and HLA in healthy donors. Whole-study results and caveats: Fewer N-insertions than the roughly 630-donor mean were reportedly shown by an Asian-associated ancestry cluster in a later analysis.

What was sequenced was PBMCs. This sequence joins TRBV19 and TRBJ2-5, with 8 bases that match TRBD1. This receptor was identified in a woman under 40 in good health and CMV-seropositive. CDR3 residues: CASSMAGGLSETQYF. The CDR3 DNA reads TGTGCCAGTAGTATGGCAGGGGGCCTATCGGAGACCCAGTACTTC. The full variable domain, rest sourced from reference TRBV19 and TRBJ2-5, is DGGITQSPKYLFRKEGQNVTLSCEQNLNHDAMYWYRQDPGQGLRLIYYSQIVNDFQKGDIAEGYSVSREKKESFPLTVTSAQKNPTAFYLCASSMAGGLSETQYFGPGTRLLVL.